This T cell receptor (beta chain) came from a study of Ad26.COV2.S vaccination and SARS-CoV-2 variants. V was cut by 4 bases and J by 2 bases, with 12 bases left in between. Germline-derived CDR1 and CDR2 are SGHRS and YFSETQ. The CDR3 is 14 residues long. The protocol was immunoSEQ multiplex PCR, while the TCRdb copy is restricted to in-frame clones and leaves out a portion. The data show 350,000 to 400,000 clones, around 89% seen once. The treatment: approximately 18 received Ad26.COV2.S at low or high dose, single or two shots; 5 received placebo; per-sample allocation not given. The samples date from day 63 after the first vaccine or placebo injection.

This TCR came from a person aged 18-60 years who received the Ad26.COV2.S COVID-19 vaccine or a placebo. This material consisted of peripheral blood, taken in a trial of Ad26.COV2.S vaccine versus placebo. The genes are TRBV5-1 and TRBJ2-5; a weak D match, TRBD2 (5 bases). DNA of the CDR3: TGCGCCAGCAGCCCCTGGACGGGACAAGAGACCCAGTACTTC. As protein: CASSPWTGQETQYF.